This TCR beta chain was observed in a study of T cell responses to AZD1222 COVID-19 vaccine. Study results and limitations: Spike-spanning, vaccine-associated CD4 TCRs were dominant at 160-218 and 743-854. In a largely white British group with more females than males, clonal diversity was possibly underestimated. Just a handful of AZD1222 recipients were seropositive at baseline. Spike-specific TCR breadth and depth rose after two AZD1222 doses.

On this clone itself: The antigen is not known.

Produced via immunoSEQ multiplex PCR; TCRdb's table is partial and in-frame only. The sample lists about 180,000 clones, 80% to 90% occurring once. The CDR3 contains 12 residues. The V end lost 3 bases, the J end lost 11 bases, and 13 bases lay between the germline ends. Germline assignment: CDR1 MDHEN and CDR2 SYDVKM. The rearrangement joins TRBV28 to TRBJ1-1, with D uncertain. The receptor was isolated from an adult in good health. Sequenced here: peripheral blood, sampled on day 0 of AZD1222 vaccination. The DNA of the CDR3 is TGTGCCAGCAGTTTGAGGCAGGCGATGGCTTTCTTT. Encoded protein: CASSLRQAMAFF.